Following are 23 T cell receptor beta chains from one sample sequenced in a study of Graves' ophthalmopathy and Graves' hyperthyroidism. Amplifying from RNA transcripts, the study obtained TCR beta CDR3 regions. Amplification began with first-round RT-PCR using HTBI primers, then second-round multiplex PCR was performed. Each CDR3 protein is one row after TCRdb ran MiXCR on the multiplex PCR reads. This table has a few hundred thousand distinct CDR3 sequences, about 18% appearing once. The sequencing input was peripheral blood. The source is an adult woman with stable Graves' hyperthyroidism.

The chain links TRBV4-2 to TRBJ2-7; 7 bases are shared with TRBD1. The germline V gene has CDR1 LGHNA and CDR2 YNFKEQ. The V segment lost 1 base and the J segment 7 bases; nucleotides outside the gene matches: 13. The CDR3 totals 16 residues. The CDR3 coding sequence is TGTGCCAGCAGCCAAGGGTGGGGACAGTGGGTAGGTGAGCAGTACTTC. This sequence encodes CASSQGWGQWVGEQYF.

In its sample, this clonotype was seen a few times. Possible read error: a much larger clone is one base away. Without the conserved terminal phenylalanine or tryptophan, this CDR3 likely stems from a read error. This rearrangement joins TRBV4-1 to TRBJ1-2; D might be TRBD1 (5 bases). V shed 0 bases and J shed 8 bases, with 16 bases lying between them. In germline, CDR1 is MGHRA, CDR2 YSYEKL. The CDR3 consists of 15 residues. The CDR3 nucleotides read TGCGCCAGCAGCCAAGAATCAGGGAGGGCTTGGGGCTACACCTAC. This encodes CASSQESGRAWGYTY.

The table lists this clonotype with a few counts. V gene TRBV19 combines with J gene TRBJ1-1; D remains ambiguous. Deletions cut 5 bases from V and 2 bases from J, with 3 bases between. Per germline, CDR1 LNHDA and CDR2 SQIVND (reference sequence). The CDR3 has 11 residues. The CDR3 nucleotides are TGTGCCAGTAGTGACAACACTGAAGCTTTCTTT. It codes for CASSDNTEAFF.

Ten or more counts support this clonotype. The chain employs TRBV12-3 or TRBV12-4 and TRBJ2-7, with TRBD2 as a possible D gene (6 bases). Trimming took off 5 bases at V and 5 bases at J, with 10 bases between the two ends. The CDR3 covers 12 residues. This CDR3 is CASSTEGHEQYF. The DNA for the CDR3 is TGTGCCAGCAGTACGGAGGGACACGAGCAGTACTTC.

In DNA, the CDR3 is TGTGCCAGCAGTCTGGACAGGTTCTATGGCTACACCTTC. Amino acids: CASSLDRFYGYTF. V gene TRBV12-3 or TRBV12-4 combines with J gene TRBJ1-2, with 7 bases identical to TRBD1. The CDR3 has 13 amino acids. V lost 5 bases to trimming and J lost 4 bases; unmatched junction nucleotides: 4.

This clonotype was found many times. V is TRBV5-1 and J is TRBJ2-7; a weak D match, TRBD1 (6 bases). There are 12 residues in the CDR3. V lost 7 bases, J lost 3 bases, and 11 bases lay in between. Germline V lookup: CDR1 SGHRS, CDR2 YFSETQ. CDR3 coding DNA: TGCGCCAGCTCAAGGGACAACTACGAGCAGTACTTC. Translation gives CASSRDNYEQYF.

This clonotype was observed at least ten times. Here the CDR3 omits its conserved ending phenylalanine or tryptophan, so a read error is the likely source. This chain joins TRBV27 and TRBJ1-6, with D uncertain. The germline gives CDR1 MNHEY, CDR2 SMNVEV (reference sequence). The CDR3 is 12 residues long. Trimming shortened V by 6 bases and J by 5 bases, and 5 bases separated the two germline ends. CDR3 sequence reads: CASRQNNSPLHL. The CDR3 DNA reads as TGTGCCAGCAGACAAAATAATTCACCCCTCCACCTT.

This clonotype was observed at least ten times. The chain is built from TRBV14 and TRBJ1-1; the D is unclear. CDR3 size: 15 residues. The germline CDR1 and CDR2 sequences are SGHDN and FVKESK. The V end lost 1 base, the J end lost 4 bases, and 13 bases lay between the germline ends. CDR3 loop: CASSQGGSQGTEAFF. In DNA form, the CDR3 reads TGTGCCAGCAGCCAAGGAGGGTCGCAAGGCACTGAAGCTTTCTTT.

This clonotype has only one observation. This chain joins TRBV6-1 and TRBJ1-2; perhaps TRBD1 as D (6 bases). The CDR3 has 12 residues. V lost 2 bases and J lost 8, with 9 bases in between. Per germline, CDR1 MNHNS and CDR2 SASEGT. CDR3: CASSENQGGYTF. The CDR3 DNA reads TGTGCCAGCAGTGAAAACCAGGGGGGCTACACCTTC.

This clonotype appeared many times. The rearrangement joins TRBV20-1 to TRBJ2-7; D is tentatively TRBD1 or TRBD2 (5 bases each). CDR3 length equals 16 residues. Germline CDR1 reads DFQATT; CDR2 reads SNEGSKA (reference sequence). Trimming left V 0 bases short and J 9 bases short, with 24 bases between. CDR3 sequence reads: CSARDQDGAKAPGQYF. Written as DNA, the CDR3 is TGCAGTGCTAGAGATCAAGACGGGGCCAAAGCCCCGGGGCAGTACTTC.

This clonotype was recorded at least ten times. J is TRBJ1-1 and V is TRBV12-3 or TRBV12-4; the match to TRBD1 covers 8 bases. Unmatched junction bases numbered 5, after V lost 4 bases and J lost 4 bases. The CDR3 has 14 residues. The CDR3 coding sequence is TGTGCCAGCAGTTATCAGGGGGCAGGCACTGAAGCTTTCTTT. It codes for CASSYQGAGTEAFF.

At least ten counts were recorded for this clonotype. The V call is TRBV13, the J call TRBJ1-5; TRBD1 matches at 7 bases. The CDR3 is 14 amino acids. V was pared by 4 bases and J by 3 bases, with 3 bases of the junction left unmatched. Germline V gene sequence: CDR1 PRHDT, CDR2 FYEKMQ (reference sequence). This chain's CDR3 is CASSSGQVNQPQHF. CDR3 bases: TGTGCCAGCAGCTCCGGACAGGTCAATCAGCCCCAGCATTTT.

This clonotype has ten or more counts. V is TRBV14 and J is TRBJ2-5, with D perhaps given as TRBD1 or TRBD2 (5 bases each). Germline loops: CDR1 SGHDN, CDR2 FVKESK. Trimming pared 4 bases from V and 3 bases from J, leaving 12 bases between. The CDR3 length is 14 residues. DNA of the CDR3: TGTGCCAGCAGCCGGGAGTTAGGGGAAGAGACCCAGTACTTC. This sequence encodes CASSRELGEETQYF.

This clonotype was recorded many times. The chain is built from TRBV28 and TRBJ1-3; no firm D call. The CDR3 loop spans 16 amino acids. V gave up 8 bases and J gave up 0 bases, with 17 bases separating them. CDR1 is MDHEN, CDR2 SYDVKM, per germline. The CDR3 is CASLTSGRFSGNTIYF. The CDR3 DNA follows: TGTGCCAGCTTAACTTCCGGACGGTTCTCTGGAAACACCATATATTTT. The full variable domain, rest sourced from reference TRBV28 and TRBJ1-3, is DVKVTQSSRYLVKRTGEKVFLECVQDMDHENMFWYRQDPGLGLRLIYFSYDVKMKEKGDIPEGYSVSREKKERFSLILESASTNQTSMYLCASLTSGRFSGNTIYFGEGSWLTVV.

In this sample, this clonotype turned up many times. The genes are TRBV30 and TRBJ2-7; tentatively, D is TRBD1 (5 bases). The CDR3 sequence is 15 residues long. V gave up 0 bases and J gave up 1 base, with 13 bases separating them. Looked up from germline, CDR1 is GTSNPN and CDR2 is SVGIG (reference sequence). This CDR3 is CAWSVYLAGSYEQYF. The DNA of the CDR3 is TGTGCCTGGAGTGTATATCTCGCAGGGTCCTACGAGCAGTACTTC. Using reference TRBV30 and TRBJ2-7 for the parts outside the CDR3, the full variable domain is SQTIHQWPATLVQPVGSPLSLECTVEGTSNPNLYWYRQAAGRGLQLLFYSVGIGQISSEVPQNLSASRPQDRQFILSSKKLLLSDSGFYLCAWSVYLAGSYEQYFGPGTRLTVT.

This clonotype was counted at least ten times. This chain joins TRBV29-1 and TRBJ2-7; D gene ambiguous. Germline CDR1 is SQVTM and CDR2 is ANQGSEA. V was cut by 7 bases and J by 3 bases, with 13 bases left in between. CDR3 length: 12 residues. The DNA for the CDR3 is TGCAGCGCCTTAAAGGACGGCTACGAGCAGTACTTC. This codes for CSALKDGYEQYF.

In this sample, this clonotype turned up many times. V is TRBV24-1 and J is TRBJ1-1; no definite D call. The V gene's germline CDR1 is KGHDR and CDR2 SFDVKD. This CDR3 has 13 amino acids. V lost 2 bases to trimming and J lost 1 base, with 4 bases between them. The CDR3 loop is CATSDSTNTEAFF. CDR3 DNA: TGTGCCACCAGTGATTCTACGAACACTGAAGCTTTCTTT.

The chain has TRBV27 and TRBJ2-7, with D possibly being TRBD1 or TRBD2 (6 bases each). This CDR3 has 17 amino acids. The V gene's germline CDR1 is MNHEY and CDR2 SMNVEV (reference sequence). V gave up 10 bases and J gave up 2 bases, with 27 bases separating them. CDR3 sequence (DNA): TGTGCCATCTGTTTAGCCGCCCAGATAGGGGGGACCTACGAGCAGTACTTC. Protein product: CAICLAAQIGGTYEQYF.

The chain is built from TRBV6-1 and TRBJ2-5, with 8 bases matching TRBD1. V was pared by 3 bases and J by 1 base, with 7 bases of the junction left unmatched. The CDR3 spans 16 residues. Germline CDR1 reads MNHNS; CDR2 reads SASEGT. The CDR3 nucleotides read TGTGCCAGCAGTGACGGAATTGGGACAGGCCAAGAGACCCAGTACTTC. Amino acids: CASSDGIGTGQETQYF.

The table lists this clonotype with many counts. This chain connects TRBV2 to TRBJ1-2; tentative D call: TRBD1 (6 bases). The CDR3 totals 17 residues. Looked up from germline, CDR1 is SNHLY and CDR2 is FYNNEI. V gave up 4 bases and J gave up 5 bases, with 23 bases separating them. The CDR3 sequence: CASSGRPRAQGTYGYTF. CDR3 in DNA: TGTGCCAGCAGTGGCCGACCCCGGGCCCAGGGGACTTATGGCTACACCTTC.

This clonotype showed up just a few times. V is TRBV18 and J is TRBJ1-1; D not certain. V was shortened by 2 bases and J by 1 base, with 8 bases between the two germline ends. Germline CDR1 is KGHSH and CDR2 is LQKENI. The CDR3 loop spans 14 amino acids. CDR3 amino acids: CASSPFIPNTEAFF. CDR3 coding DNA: TGTGCCAGCTCACCATTTATCCCGAACACTGAAGCTTTCTTT.

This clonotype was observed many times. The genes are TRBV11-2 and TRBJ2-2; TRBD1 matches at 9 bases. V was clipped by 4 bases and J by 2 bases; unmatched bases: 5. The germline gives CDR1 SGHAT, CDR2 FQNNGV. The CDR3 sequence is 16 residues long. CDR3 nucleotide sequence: TGTGCCAGCAGCTCCAGGACAGGGGACAACACCGGGGAGCTGTTTTTT. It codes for CASSSRTGDNTGELFF.

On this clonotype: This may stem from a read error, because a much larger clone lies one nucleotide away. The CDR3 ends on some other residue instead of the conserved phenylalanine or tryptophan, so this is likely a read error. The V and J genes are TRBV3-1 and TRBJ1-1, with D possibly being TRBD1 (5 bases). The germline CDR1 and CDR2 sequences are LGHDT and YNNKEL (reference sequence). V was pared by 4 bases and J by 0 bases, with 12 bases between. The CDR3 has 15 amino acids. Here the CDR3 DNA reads TGTGCCAGCAGCCCTCCGGGACTCCTGAACACTGAAGCTTTCCTT. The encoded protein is CASSPPGLLNTEAFL.